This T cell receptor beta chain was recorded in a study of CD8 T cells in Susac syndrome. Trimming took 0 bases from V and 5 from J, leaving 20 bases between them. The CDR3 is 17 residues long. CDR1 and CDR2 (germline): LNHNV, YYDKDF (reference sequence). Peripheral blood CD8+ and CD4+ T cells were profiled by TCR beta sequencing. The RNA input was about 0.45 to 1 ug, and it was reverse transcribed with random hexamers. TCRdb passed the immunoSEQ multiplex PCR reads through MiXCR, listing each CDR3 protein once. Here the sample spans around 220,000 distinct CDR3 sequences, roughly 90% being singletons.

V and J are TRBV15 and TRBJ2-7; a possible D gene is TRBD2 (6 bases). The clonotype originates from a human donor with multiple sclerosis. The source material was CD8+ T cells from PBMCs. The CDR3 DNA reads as TGTGCCACCAGCAGAGATCAGGTTCCGGGAGTAGGCAACGAGCAGTACTTC. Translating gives CATSRDQVPGVGNEQYF.